This T cell receptor beta chain was sequenced during a study of cytomegalovirus exposure and HLA in healthy donors. Study details: An early data release held approximately 80 million unique TCRs from HLA-typed donors.

Study results and caveats: Common viral pathogens (according to a later analysis) appeared linked to several of the most significant clusters.

Turning to this clone: Its antigen is unidentified.

From germline, CDR1 is SGHAT and CDR2 FQNNGV. The CDR3 spans 15 residues. 60 Vbeta and 13 Jbeta primers were used in PCR. TCRdb's copy holds only in-frame clones and misses some; the assay was immunoSEQ multiplex PCR. This sample has 250,000 to 350,000 clones, with roughly 85% found just once. Specimen: PBMCs. This chain joins TRBV11-2 and TRBJ2-5; 9 positions match TRBD2. The J call may be incorrect, as the DNA end agrees better with TRBJ2-7. The clonotype originates from a man between 40 and 49 years old in good health and CMV-seropositive. This chain's CDR3 is CASSLAGGPSYEQYF. In DNA, the CDR3 is TGTGCCAGCAGCTTGGCGGGAGGGCCGTCCTACGAGCAGTACTTC.